These 29 T cell receptor beta chains were all obtained from the same sample, sequenced in a study of T-cell reconstitution after alpha-beta-depleted transplantation in children. Unique molecular identifiers were incorporated when the TCRbeta library was constructed. From the PCR reads, TCRdb called clonotypes with MiXCR, one entry per CDR3 protein. The sample holds 400,000 to 500,000 distinct CDR3 sequences, roughly 10% seen once. Here the sequenced sample was PBMCs from the stem cell graft donor, taken from the stem cell graft. The receptors were sampled from a human donor who donated a stem cell graft to a child with acute myeloid leukemia.

This clonotype occurred many times. The J gene is TRBJ1-1, the V gene TRBV5-1; D unclear. V shed 4 bases and J shed 1 base, with 8 bases lying between them. The V gene's germline CDR1 is SGHRS and CDR2 YFSETQ. The CDR3 consists of 13 residues. The CDR3 spells CASSPVQNTEAFF. CDR3 nucleotides: TGCGCCAGCAGCCCCGTCCAGAACACTGAAGCTTTCTTT.

This clonotype was counted only a few times. This chain joins TRBV7-9 and TRBJ2-1, with D unclear. There are 11 residues in the CDR3. Germline V gene data show CDR1 as SEHNR and CDR2 as FQNEAQ (reference sequence). Trimming removed 4 bases from V and 7 bases from J, with 5 bases in between. The CDR3 loop reads CASSYQNEQFF. The CDR3 DNA reads as TGTGCCAGCAGCTACCAGAATGAGCAGTTCTTC.

This clonotype turned up a few times. The rearrangement joins TRBV27 to TRBJ2-2, with 9 nucleotides matching TRBD1. The CDR3 extends over 12 amino acids. Looked up from germline, CDR1 is MNHEY and CDR2 is SMNVEV (reference sequence). The J segment lost 8 bases and the V segment lost 8 bases, leaving 3 bases of the junction unmatched. CDR3 sequence reads: CASGQGSGELFF. The DNA for the CDR3 is TGTGCCAGCGGACAGGGGTCAGGGGAGCTGTTTTTT.

This clonotype was recorded at least ten times. CDR3 loop: CASRGGGTSDSYEQYF. DNA for the CDR3: TGTGCCAGCAGAGGAGGAGGGACTAGCGACTCCTACGAGCAGTACTTC. The V gene is TRBV7-2, the J gene TRBJ2-7, with 10 bases lining up with TRBD2. There are 16 residues in the CDR3. V lost 6 bases and J lost 0; bases outside the gene matches: 8. Germline-derived CDR1 and CDR2 are SGHTA and FQGNSA.

V gene TRBV25-1 combines with J gene TRBJ2-5, with D perhaps given as TRBD1 or TRBD2 (5 bases each). Trimming shortened V by 2 bases and J by 1 base, and 8 bases separated the two germline ends. Germline CDR1 and CDR2: MGHDK and SYGVNS. This CDR3 spans 14 amino acids. CDR3 nucleotides: TGTGCCAGCAGTGAACCCGGGGCCCAAGAGACCCAGTACTTC. Translation: CASSEPGAQETQYF.

Note on this clonotype: A much larger clone is a single base away; this may be a read error. The rearrangement joins TRBV7-2 to TRBJ2-7; no reliable D call. Germline lookup yields CDR1 SGHTA and CDR2 FQGNSA. The V and J ends lost 4 bases and 7 bases respectively, with 11 bases between them. The CDR3 runs 12 residues. The CDR3 DNA follows: TGTGCCAGCAGCTCTCCGGTGGGGGAGCAGTACTTC. This gives the protein CASSSPVGEQYF.

This clonotype came up many times. The chain recombines TRBV29-1 with TRBJ2-5; TRBD2 matches at 10 bases. This CDR3 is 15 amino acids long. Germline-derived CDR1 and CDR2 are SQVTM and ANQGSEA. V dropped 1 base and J dropped 1; count of bases not matched to a gene: 3. CDR3 sequence: CSVEGQREGQETQYF. DNA for the CDR3: TGCAGCGTTGAAGGTCAGCGGGAGGGCCAAGAGACCCAGTACTTC.

This clonotype was recorded a few times. This chain links TRBV7-2 with TRBJ2-2, with TRBD2 matching over 8 bases. Germline trimming cut 2 bases from V and 6 bases from J; bases unmatched to any gene: 5. This CDR3 is 15 amino acids long. In germline, CDR1 is SGHTA, CDR2 FQGNSA. Here the CDR3 reads CASSLLPGGAGELFF. The CDR3 DNA reads TGTGCCAGCAGCTTATTACCGGGGGGGGCCGGGGAGCTGTTTTTT.

This clonotype was counted at least ten times. This sequence joins TRBV5-1 and TRBJ2-3; D is perhaps TRBD2 (6 bases). Germline V lookup: CDR1 SGHRS, CDR2 YFSETQ. Trimming took 0 bases from V and 4 from J, leaving 12 bases between them. CDR3 size: 15 residues. CDR3 sequence (DNA): TGCGCCAGCAGCTTGGGTCCGGGGGTCTCAGATACGCAGTATTTT. It codes for CASSLGPGVSDTQYF.

This clonotype was detected a few times. Written as DNA, the CDR3 is TGCGCCAGCAGCCCCGGGACAGCTGACAATCAGCCCCAGCATTTT. The encoded protein is CASSPGTADNQPQHF. The chain employs TRBV5-1 and TRBJ1-5, with 7 nucleotides matching TRBD1. Per the germline V gene, CDR1 is SGHRS and CDR2 is YFSETQ. V gave up 4 bases and J gave up 3 bases; unmatched junction bases: 7. The CDR3 consists of 15 residues.

CDR3 in amino acids: CASRYETGGYEQYF. The CDR3 DNA reads as TGCGCCAGCAGATATGAGACAGGGGGATACGAGCAGTACTTC. The V and J genes are TRBV5-1 and TRBJ2-7; the match to TRBD1 covers 9 bases. The junction had 7 bases not matched to a gene; V was cut back by 5 bases and J by 4 bases. The CDR3 has 14 residues. CDR1 and CDR2 (germline): SGHRS, YFSETQ.

The rearrangement joins TRBV15 to TRBJ2-7; weak D call: TRBD2 (5 bases). V was cut by 1 base and J by 3 bases, with 13 bases left in between. The CDR3 totals 15 residues. Looked up from germline, CDR1 is LNHNV and CDR2 is YYDKDF (reference sequence). CDR3 protein: CATSRGRPRFYEQYF. CDR3 coding DNA: TGTGCCACCAGCAGAGGGAGGCCCCGTTTCTACGAGCAGTACTTC.

V and J are TRBV3-1 and TRBJ2-7; 9 bases are a match to TRBD1. V lost 0 bases and J lost 6; bases outside the gene matches: 6. CDR1 and CDR2 (germline): LGHDT, YNNKEL (reference sequence). CDR3 size: 15 residues. The CDR3 bases are TGTGCCAGCAGCCAAGAACAGGGGGCGCGATCCGAGCAGTACTTC. Amino acids: CASSQEQGARSEQYF.

The chain links TRBV11-3 to TRBJ1-1; tentatively, D is TRBD1 (6 bases). Trimming removed 0 bases at V and 4 bases at J, with 15 bases between. The CDR3 totals 16 residues. Germline loops: CDR1 SGHNT, CDR2 YENEEA. The CDR3 here is CASSLDPYRDLTEAFF. The CDR3 nucleotides are TGTGCCAGCAGCTTAGACCCATACAGGGACCTCACTGAAGCTTTCTTT.

This rearrangement joins TRBV12-3 or TRBV12-4 to TRBJ2-2; D perhaps matches TRBD2 (6 bases). The CDR3 has 14 amino acids. V dropped 7 bases and J dropped 2 bases, with 11 bases sitting between them. The CDR3, as DNA: TGTGCCAGCACTGGGACTTTTAACACCGGGGAGCTGTTTTTT. Its protein is CASTGTFNTGELFF.

This clonotype was seen only a few times. This chain links TRBV25-1 with TRBJ2-1; 9 bases agree with TRBD1. This CDR3 has 19 residues. Germline V gene data show CDR1 as MGHDK and CDR2 as SYGVNS. The J segment lost 0 bases and the V segment lost 7 bases, leaving 16 bases of the junction unmatched. CDR3 loop: CASKGPGQGSASSYNEQFF. The CDR3 DNA follows: TGTGCCAGCAAAGGACCGGGACAGGGCTCGGCCAGCTCCTACAATGAGCAGTTCTTC. The entire variable domain, with the rest obtained from reference TRBV25-1 and TRBJ2-1, is as follows: EADIYQTPRYLVIGTGKKITLECSQTMGHDKMYWYQQDPGMELHLIHYSYGVNSTEKGDLSSESTVSRIRTEHFPLTLESARPSHTSQYLCASKGPGQGSASSYNEQFFGPGTRLTVL.

The CDR3 sequence is CASSPGTSGLWETQYF. The CDR3 nucleotides are TGTGCCAGCAGCCCAGGGACTAGCGGTTTATGGGAGACCCAGTACTTC. The chain joins TRBV3-1 to TRBJ2-5; 11 bases are shared with TRBD2. Germline CDR1 is LGHDT and CDR2 is YNNKEL (reference sequence). This CDR3 spans 16 amino acids. After removal of 4 bases from V and 5 bases from J, the junction contained 9 bases not matched to a gene.

The CDR3 loop is CASSWDVSYEQYV. For the CDR3, the DNA is TGTGCCAGCAGTTGGGACGTCTCCTACGAGCAGTACGTC. The gene calls are TRBV6-5 and TRBJ2-7; D might be TRBD1 or TRBD2, each matching 5 bases. In germline, CDR1 is MNHEY, CDR2 SVGAGI. V gave up 4 bases and J gave up 0 bases, with 7 bases separating them. The CDR3 has 13 amino acids.

The sample holds a few counts of this clonotype. This sequence joins TRBV20-1 and TRBJ2-5; the D is unclear. The V gene lost 5 bases and the J gene lost 5 bases, with 18 bases spanning the gap. The germline CDR1 and CDR2 sequences are DFQATT and SNEGSKA (reference sequence). The CDR3 loop spans 14 amino acids. This chain's CDR3 is CSARGSGLAETQYF. Here the CDR3 DNA reads TGCAGTGCTCGTGGGTCGGGTCTTGCGGAGACCCAGTACTTC.

This chain uses TRBV20-1 with TRBJ1-1; a weak D match, TRBD1 (5 bases). The CDR3 sequence is 15 residues long. Trimming left V 1 base short and J 0 bases short, with 12 bases between. CDR1 is DFQATT and CDR2 is SNEGSKA in the germline V gene (reference sequence). The CDR3 here is CSARGDREMNTEAFF. In DNA, the CDR3 is TGCAGTGCTAGAGGAGACAGAGAAATGAACACTGAAGCTTTCTTT.

This chain uses TRBV12-3 or TRBV12-4 with TRBJ2-1; unclear D gene. The CDR3 is 13 amino acids. The V end was cut by 3 bases, the J end by 9 bases, with 12 bases between. In DNA, the CDR3 is TGTGCCAGCAGTTTTGGGGAAGGTAGTGAGCAGTTCTTC. This sequence encodes CASSFGEGSEQFF.

At least ten counts were recorded for this clonotype. The chain has TRBV6-1 and TRBJ2-3; tentatively, D is TRBD2 (6 bases). Germline CDR1 is MNHNS and CDR2 is SASEGT. Between the trimmed V and J ends, which lost 6 bases and 0 bases, there was a span of 19 bases. This CDR3 region has 17 residues. Here the CDR3 reads CASRPTQEGRSTDTQYF. The CDR3 nucleotides are TGTGCCAGCAGGCCCACCCAGGAGGGGCGTAGCACAGATACGCAGTATTTT.

There are a few counts of this clonotype. The chain combines TRBV6-1 with TRBJ1-2; D not resolved. The CDR3 sequence is 13 residues long. V gave up 5 bases and J gave up 3 bases, with 10 bases separating them. CDR1 and CDR2 (germline): MNHNS, SASEGT. CDR3 in amino acids: CASSNSRDYGYTF. DNA for the CDR3: TGTGCCAGCAGTAATTCTAGGGACTATGGCTACACCTTC.

The chain recombines TRBV3-1 with TRBJ2-5; D perhaps matches TRBD2 (6 bases). With 4 bases removed from V and 1 base from J, the gap between germline ends came to 13 bases. CDR1 LGHDT and CDR2 YNNKEL come from the germline V gene (reference sequence). This CDR3 contains 15 residues. DNA of the CDR3: TGTGCCAGCAGCCGGGACGGGGGATCCCAAGAGACCCAGTACTTC. It specifies CASSRDGGSQETQYF.

This clonotype has only a few counts. The V gene is TRBV18, the J gene TRBJ2-1; 7 nucleotides agree with TRBD2. Germline CDR1 and CDR2: KGHSH and LQKENI. V was pared by 2 bases and J by 8 bases, with 9 bases of the junction left unmatched. CDR3 size: 15 residues. The CDR3 reads CASSPTAGVRDEQFF. CDR3 DNA: TGTGCCAGCTCACCAACGGCGGGGGTTAGGGATGAGCAGTTCTTC.

In this sample, this clonotype turned up many times. The chain carries TRBV29-1 and TRBJ2-7, with a weak D call TRBD2 (6 bases). The CDR3 consists of 11 residues. V lost 7 bases and J 6 bases, leaving 13 bases between the germline ends. Germline V gene sequence: CDR1 SQVTM, CDR2 ANQGSEA. The CDR3 region is CSGRLGGEQYF. The CDR3 DNA reads TGCAGCGGAAGACTAGGCGGCGAGCAGTACTTC.

This clonotype was recorded at least ten times. The chain carries TRBV5-1 and TRBJ2-7; D is undetermined. The V end lost 0 bases, the J end lost 5 bases, and 6 bases lay between the germline ends. CDR1 is SGHRS and CDR2 is YFSETQ in the germline V gene. There are 12 residues in the CDR3. CDR3 sequence (DNA): TGCGCCAGCAGCTTGGAAGGTGACGAGCAGTACTTC. Amino acids: CASSLEGDEQYF.

A few counts support this clonotype. This chain joins TRBV7-2 and TRBJ2-3; D gene uncertain. The germline V gene encodes CDR1 SGHTA and CDR2 FQGNSA. The CDR3 length is 11 residues. Trimming took off 2 bases at V and 8 bases at J, with 5 bases between the two ends. This chain's CDR3 is CASSLLTTQYF. In nucleotides, the CDR3 is TGTGCCAGCAGCTTATTAACTACGCAGTATTTT. The full variable domain, its missing parts supplied by reference TRBV7-2 and TRBJ2-3, is GAGVSQSPSNKVTEKGKDVELRCDPISGHTALYWYRQSLGQGLEFLIYFQGNSAPDKSGLPSDRFSAERTGGSVSTLTIQRTQQEDSAVYLCASSLLTTQYFGPGTRLTVL.

A few counts support this clonotype. The CDR3 region has the DNA TGCAGTGCTGGAGGGACTAGCGGGAGAGGTGATCAAGAGACCCAGTACTTC. It encodes CSAGGTSGRGDQETQYF. The chain links TRBV20-1 to TRBJ2-5; 14 bases map to TRBD2. The CDR3 loop spans 17 amino acids. Germline V lookup: CDR1 DFQATT, CDR2 SNEGSKA (reference sequence). The junction had 10 bases not matched to a gene; V was cut back by 5 bases and J by 2 bases.